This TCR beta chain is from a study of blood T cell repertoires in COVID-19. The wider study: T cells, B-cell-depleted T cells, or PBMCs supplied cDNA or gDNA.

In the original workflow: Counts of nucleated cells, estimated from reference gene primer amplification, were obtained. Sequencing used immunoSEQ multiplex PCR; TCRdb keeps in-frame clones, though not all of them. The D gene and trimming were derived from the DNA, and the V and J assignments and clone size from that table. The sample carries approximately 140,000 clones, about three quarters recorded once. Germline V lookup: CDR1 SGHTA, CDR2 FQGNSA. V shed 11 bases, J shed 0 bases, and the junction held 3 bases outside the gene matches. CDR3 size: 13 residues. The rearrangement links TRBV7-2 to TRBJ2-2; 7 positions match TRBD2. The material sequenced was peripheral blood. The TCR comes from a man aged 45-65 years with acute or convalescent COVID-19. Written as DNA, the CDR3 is TGTGCCCATGGGGGGGCGAACACCGGGGAGCTGTTTTTT. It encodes CAHGGANTGELFF.